These 27 T cell receptor beta chains were sequenced from one sample in a study of Ad26.COV2.S vaccination and SARS-CoV-2 variants. This table comes from immunoSEQ multiplex PCR, and its TCRdb copy is limited to in-frame clones, with some not included. This table holds approximately 410,000 clones, roughly 88% found once. Treatment meaning: some 20 received Ad26.COV2.S at low or high dose, single or two shots; roughly five received placebo; per-sample allocation not given. At day 63 after the first vaccine or placebo injection, samples were drawn. The specimen comprised peripheral blood, sampled in a trial of Ad26.COV2.S vaccine versus placebo. These receptors were obtained from a person between 18 and 65 years old who received the Ad26.COV2.S COVID-19 vaccine or a placebo.

The chain employs TRBV28 and TRBJ2-5; either TRBD1 or TRBD2 may supply D (5 bases each). The ends were cut back, 0 bases at V and 0 bases at J, with 5 bases in the middle. CDR3 length: 14 amino acids. Per the germline V gene, CDR1 is MDHEN and CDR2 is SYDVKM. The CDR3 reads CASSLWGDQETQYF. The CDR3 bases are TGTGCCAGCAGTTTATGGGGGGACCAAGAGACCCAGTACTTC.

The V gene is TRBV5-6, the J gene TRBJ2-5, with D perhaps TRBD1 or TRBD2 (5 bases each). Trimming left V 4 bases short and J 5 bases short, with 15 bases between. The CDR3 covers 14 residues. From germline, CDR1 is SGHDT and CDR2 YYEEEE. The CDR3 protein is CASSPRGRFETQYF. In nucleotides, the CDR3 is TGTGCCAGCAGCCCGAGGGGCAGGTTCGAGACCCAGTACTTC. The whole variable domain, filled in from reference TRBV5-6 and TRBJ2-5, reads DAGVTQSPTHLIKTRGQQVTLRCSPKSGHDTVSWYQQALGQGPQFIFQYYEEEERQRGNFPDRFSGHQFPNYSSELNVNALLLGDSALYLCASSPRGRFETQYFGPGTRLLVL.

The CDR3 DNA reads TGCAGCGGCGGAGACAACTCCTACGAGCAGTACTTC. Protein product: CSGGDNSYEQYF. The rearrangement links TRBV29-1 to TRBJ2-7; D uncertain. The V end was cut by 7 bases, the J end by 0 bases, with 10 bases between. From germline, CDR1 is SQVTM and CDR2 ANQGSEA. The CDR3 is 12 residues long.

The rearrangement joins TRBV4-3 to TRBJ1-4, with no clear D. The CDR3 covers 15 residues. V dropped 7 bases and J dropped 0 bases, with 12 bases sitting between them. Germline V gene data show CDR1 as LGHNA and CDR2 as YSLEER. CDR3 in amino acids: CASTEAVATNEKLFF. CDR3 DNA sequence: TGCGCCAGCACCGAGGCGGTTGCAACTAATGAAAAACTGTTTTTT.

A single count supports this clone. The sample has other DNA sequences that encode this CDR3 too. The V and J genes are TRBV9 and TRBJ2-7, with a tentative D call TRBD1 (6 bases). V was shortened by 4 bases and J by 6 bases, with 20 bases between the two germline ends. CDR1 is SGDLS and CDR2 is YYNGEE in the germline V gene. The CDR3 is made up of 15 amino acids. This CDR3 is CASSFRGAPDSEQYF. As DNA, the CDR3 is TGTGCCAGCAGCTTCAGGGGAGCCCCAGACTCCGAGCAGTACTTC.

V is TRBV2 and J is TRBJ2-1; 9 bases are shared with TRBD1. Germline loops: CDR1 SNHLY, CDR2 FYNNEI. This CDR3 spans 16 amino acids. J gave up 3 bases and V 1 base, and 4 bases lay outside the gene matches. In DNA, the CDR3 is TGTGCCAGCAGTGAAGTGGACAGGGGACTCTACAATGAGCAGTTCTTC. This gives the protein CASSEVDRGLYNEQFF.

The chain links TRBV5-1 to TRBJ2-7; no clear D. CDR1 and CDR2 (germline): SGHRS, YFSETQ. Trimming stripped 2 bases from V and 2 bases from J, with 8 bases between. The CDR3 consists of 13 residues. CDR3 sequence: CASSFGSTYEQYF. CDR3 coding DNA: TGCGCCAGCAGCTTTGGCAGTACCTACGAGCAGTACTTC. The full variable domain, completed using reference TRBV5-1 and TRBJ2-7, is KAGVTQTPRYLIKTRGQQVTLSCSPISGHRSVSWYQQTPGQGLQFLFEYFSETQRNKGNFPGRFSGRQFSNSRSEMNVSTLELGDSALYLCASSFGSTYEQYFGPGTRLTVT.

This sequence joins TRBV27 and TRBJ2-5; no firm D call. V was shortened by 1 base and J by 1 base, with 4 bases between the two germline ends. Per germline, CDR1 MNHEY and CDR2 SMNVEV (reference sequence). This CDR3 has 13 residues. The CDR3 here is CASSLLGQETQYF. CDR3 DNA: TGTGCCAGCAGTTTATTGGGCCAAGAGACCCAGTACTTC.

The chain joins TRBV5-1 to TRBJ2-3; D is possibly TRBD1 or TRBD2 (5 bases each). CDR1 and CDR2 from the germline V gene are SGHRS and YFSETQ. Trimming shortened V by 0 bases and J by 0 bases, and 8 bases separated the two germline ends. This CDR3 comprises 15 residues. The CDR3 spells CASSLVWGSTDTQYF. CDR3 nucleotide sequence: TGCGCCAGCAGCTTGGTATGGGGGAGCACAGATACGCAGTATTTT. Drawing the rest from reference TRBV5-1 and TRBJ2-3, the complete variable domain is KAGVTQTPRYLIKTRGQQVTLSCSPISGHRSVSWYQQTPGQGLQFLFEYFSETQRNKGNFPGRFSGRQFSNSRSEMNVSTLELGDSALYLCASSLVWGSTDTQYFGPGTRLTVL.

V and J are TRBV6-5 and TRBJ1-1; D not resolved. There are 13 residues in the CDR3. Germline values: CDR1 MNHEY, CDR2 SVGAGI. The germline V and J ends were trimmed by 8 bases and 3 bases, with 13 bases remaining between them. The CDR3 DNA sequence: TGTGCCAGCGGGCCCCGGTCTTACACTGAAGCTTTCTTT. It yields the protein CASGPRSYTEAFF.

This chain links TRBV10-3 with TRBJ2-1; D not resolved. The CDR3 is 14 amino acids. Germline values: CDR1 ENHRY, CDR2 SYGVKD. V was cut by 4 bases and J by 0 bases, with 7 bases left in between. This CDR3 reads CAISGQSSYNEQFF. The CDR3 DNA sequence: TGTGCCATCAGTGGCCAAAGCTCCTACAATGAGCAGTTCTTC.

The chain is built from TRBV30 and TRBJ1-1, with D tentatively TRBD1 (6 bases). Germline V gene lookup returns CDR1 GTSNPN and CDR2 SVGIG (reference sequence). The CDR3 is 14 residues long. V was trimmed by 0 bases and J by 6 bases, leaving 14 bases between them. CDR3 sequence reads: CAWSVGGARPEAFF. The CDR3 region has the DNA TGTGCCTGGAGTGTCGGGGGGGCGCGCCCTGAAGCTTTCTTT.

The genes are TRBV9 and TRBJ2-5; TRBD1 is a possible D gene (5 bases). Trimming removed 3 bases from V and 0 bases from J, with 12 bases in between. The CDR3 has 15 residues. In germline, CDR1 is SGDLS, CDR2 YYNGEE. The CDR3 bases are TGTGCCAGCAGCGCTGTCCAGGGTTACCAAGAGACCCAGTACTTC. Protein product: CASSAVQGYQETQYF.

This clone has only one observation. V is TRBV7-8 and J is TRBJ2-7; TRBD2 agrees at 15 bases. V lost 1 base to trimming and J lost 2 bases; unmatched junction nucleotides: 3. CDR3 length equals 17 residues. Germline V CDR1 and CDR2: SGHVS, FQNEAQ. Written as DNA, the CDR3 is TGTGCCAGCAGCTTAGGGGGACTAGCGGGGGGCCCCTACGAGCAGTACTTC. It is translated as CASSLGGLAGGPYEQYF. Together with reference TRBV7-8 and TRBJ2-7, the CDR3 gives the full variable domain: GAGVSQSPRYKVAKRGQDVALRCDPISGHVSLFWYQQALGQGPEFLTYFQNEAQLDKSGLPSDRFFAERPEGSVSTLKIQRTQQEDSAVYLCASSLGGLAGGPYEQYFGPGTRLTVT.

J is TRBJ2-5 and V is TRBV9; a weak D match, TRBD1 (5 bases). This CDR3 is built from 16 residues. The germline gives CDR1 SGDLS, CDR2 YYNGEE. Trimming shortened V by 3 bases and J by 7 bases, and 22 bases separated the two germline ends. The CDR3 reads CASSATIGASSGTQYF. The CDR3 nucleotides are TGTGCCAGCAGCGCGACAATTGGGGCTAGTTCGGGGACCCAGTACTTC.

J is TRBJ1-2 and V is TRBV5-4, with TRBD1 matching 8 bases. The trim removed 3 bases at V and 8 bases at J, leaving 12 bases unmatched. CDR3 length: 15 amino acids. Germline values: CDR1 SGHNT, CDR2 YYREEE (reference sequence). The CDR3: CASSSDRGGLQGYTF. CDR3 sequence (DNA): TGTGCCAGCAGCTCTGACAGGGGAGGTCTCCAAGGCTACACCTTC.

This clone ranks as medium-sized. The V call is TRBV29-1, the J call TRBJ1-2; a possible D gene is TRBD1 (6 bases). Germline V lookup: CDR1 SQVTM, CDR2 ANQGSEA. The CDR3 has 11 amino acids. Between the trimmed V and J ends, which lost 7 bases and 5 bases, there was a span of 11 bases. CDR3 coding DNA: TGCAGCGGTTTAACAGGGTATGGCTACACCTTC. Translation gives CSGLTGYGYTF.

The chain is built from TRBV6-2 or TRBV6-3 and TRBJ2-3, with 11 bases fitting TRBD2. The CDR3 has 16 amino acids. The ends lost 5 bases at V and 1 base at J; junction bases unmatched: 5. Germline V lookup: CDR1 MNHEY, CDR2 SVGEGT. The CDR3 nucleotides are TGTGCCAGCAGTCCCCTTAGCGGGGGGGGCACAGATACGCAGTATTTT. This encodes CASSPLSGGGTDTQYF.

The gene calls are TRBV18 and TRBJ2-2; D is undetermined. Trimming took 0 bases from V and 3 from J, leaving 11 bases between them. CDR1 is KGHSH and CDR2 is LQKENI in the germline V gene. There are 16 residues in the CDR3. CDR3 sequence reads: CASSPPGYTYTGELFF. CDR3 sequence (DNA): TGTGCCAGCTCACCACCTGGGTACACCTACACCGGGGAGCTGTTTTTT.

This clone was detected once. The gene calls are TRBV4-1 and TRBJ1-5, with a weak D call TRBD1 (6 bases). V lost 3 bases and J 2 bases, leaving 14 bases between the germline ends. CDR1 and CDR2 from the germline V gene are MGHRA and YSYEKL. The CDR3 sequence is 16 residues long. Here the CDR3 reads CASSHGQSIGNQPQHF. The DNA of the CDR3 is TGCGCCAGCAGCCATGGACAGTCGATAGGCAATCAGCCCCAGCATTTT.

This chain connects TRBV19 to TRBJ2-2; a possible D gene is TRBD2 (5 bases). This CDR3 has 15 residues. CDR1 LNHDA and CDR2 SQIVND come from the germline V gene (reference sequence). V shed 1 base and J shed 6 bases, with 12 bases lying between them. The DNA for the CDR3 is TGTGCCAGTAGTATAGGCGGGTCTATATCCGGGGAGCTGTTTTTT. It encodes CASSIGGSISGELFF.

The rearrangement joins TRBV5-1 to TRBJ2-1, with 11 bases lining up with TRBD2. Germline V gene sequence: CDR1 SGHRS, CDR2 YFSETQ. V shed 0 bases, J shed 6 bases, and the junction held 2 bases outside the gene matches. This CDR3 is 15 amino acids long. The CDR3 bases are TGCGCCAGCAGCTTGGGACTAGCGGGGTCCAATGAGCAGTTCTTC. Protein product: CASSLGLAGSNEQFF.

This clone was found a few times. This chain joins TRBV27 and TRBJ1-6; D is ambiguous. Germline V gives CDR1 MNHEY, CDR2 SMNVEV (reference sequence). Trimming cost V 0 bases and J 13 bases, with 13 bases left between them. The CDR3 runs to 14 residues. The CDR3 sequence is CASSLSPDYFPLHF. The CDR3 DNA sequence: TGTGCCAGCAGTTTATCCCCGGACTACTTCCCCCTCCACTTT.

V gene TRBV30 combines with J gene TRBJ1-3; 10 positions match TRBD1. The CDR3 is 15 residues long. CDR1 and CDR2 (germline): GTSNPN, SVGIG (reference sequence). Trimming took 2 bases from V and 2 from J; bases not matched to a gene: 3. The CDR3 nucleotides are TGTGCCTGGAGTCCTGACAGGGGGCCTGGAAACACCATATATTTT. Translated, it gives CAWSPDRGPGNTIYF.

J is TRBJ2-1 and V is TRBV11-2, with 8 bases identical to TRBD1. Germline CDR1 reads SGHAT; CDR2 reads FQNNGV. With 6 bases clipped from V and 4 bases from J, the junction kept 8 bases outside the gene matches. CDR3 length: 15 residues. CDR3 residues: CASRFQGAVYNEQFF. Here the CDR3 DNA reads TGTGCCAGCAGATTTCAGGGGGCTGTTTACAATGAGCAGTTCTTC.

V gene TRBV5-1 combines with J gene TRBJ1-1; TRBD1 agrees at 9 bases. The trim removed 4 bases at V and 3 bases at J, leaving 10 bases unmatched. The CDR3 is 16 residues long. Germline V gives CDR1 SGHRS, CDR2 YFSETQ. The CDR3 spells CASSPGDRDMHTEAFF. CDR3 DNA sequence: TGCGCCAGCAGCCCAGGGGACAGGGATATGCACACTGAAGCTTTCTTT. Full variable domain (missing parts from reference TRBV5-1 and TRBJ1-1): KAGVTQTPRYLIKTRGQQVTLSCSPISGHRSVSWYQQTPGQGLQFLFEYFSETQRNKGNFPGRFSGRQFSNSRSEMNVSTLELGDSALYLCASSPGDRDMHTEAFFGQGTRLTVV.

V usage is TRBV7-2 and J usage is TRBJ1-6; 7 bases are shared with TRBD1. CDR3 length: 17 residues. J was trimmed by 5 bases and V by 7 bases; bases with no gene match: 14. Germline V gives CDR1 SGHTA, CDR2 FQGNSA. The CDR3 loop is CASTKDRVGIDNSPLHF. The CDR3 DNA reads TGTGCCAGCACCAAAGACAGGGTCGGGATCGATAATTCACCCCTCCACTTT.